The T cell receptor (beta chain) under discussion was sequenced for a study of identical twins. TCRdb itself ran the 5' RACE reads through MiXCR, one entry per CDR3 protein. The sample yields hundreds of thousands of distinct CDR3 sequences, 21% seen once. Study findings and constraints: Clonotypes of the beta chain that were abundant in cord blood carried fewer insertions (memory repertoires showed none).

The ends were cut back, 4 bases at V and 7 bases at J, with 20 bases in the middle. The length of the CDR3 is 15 residues. Germline V CDR1 and CDR2: SGHDT, YYEEEE. Of note for this clonotype: As yet, its antigen is unknown.

The sample also formed part of further work on T cells expressing NK-cell markers. That report notes: Sorted CD3+CD56+NKG2C+, CD3+CD56+NKG2C- and CD3+CD56-NKG2C+ T cells provided the TCR beta repertoires. Just one sequenced donor of eight was HCMV-seronegative, while seven were seropositive. NKG2C+ dominant clonotypes from 6 or 7 donors made up roughly 1.0-8% of CD8+ T cells.

This clonotype originated in a woman aged 18-29 years in good health. The J gene is TRBJ2-5, the V gene TRBV5-6; the D gene could be TRBD1 or TRBD2 (5 bases each). Input material: PBMCs. The DNA for the CDR3 is TGTGCCAGCAGCCCAGGGACCGCCGAAGTTCGGACCCAGTACTTC. This encodes CASSPGTAEVRTQYF.